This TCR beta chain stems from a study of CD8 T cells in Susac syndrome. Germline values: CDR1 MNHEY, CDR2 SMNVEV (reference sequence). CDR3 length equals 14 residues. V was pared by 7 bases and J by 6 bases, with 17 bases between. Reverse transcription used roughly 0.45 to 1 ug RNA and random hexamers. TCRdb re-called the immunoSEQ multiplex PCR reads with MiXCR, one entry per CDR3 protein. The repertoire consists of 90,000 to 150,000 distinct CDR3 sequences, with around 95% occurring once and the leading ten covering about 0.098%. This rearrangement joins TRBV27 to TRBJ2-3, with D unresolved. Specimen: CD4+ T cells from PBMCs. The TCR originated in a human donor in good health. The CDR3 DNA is TGTGCCAGCATGGCCCCTGTTCCTTCGGATACGCAGTATTTT. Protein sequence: CASMAPVPSDTQYF.